This T cell receptor beta chain comes out of a study of T cells in Graves' hyperthyroidism and ophthalmopathy. The study, taken as a whole, reports: Blood also showed most of the thyroid clonotypes that were expanded above 0.001. From stable hyperthyroidism, ophthalmopathy was set apart by a 13 V-J model.

The sample holds many counts of this clonotype. What it recognizes is unknown. V was pared by 6 bases and J by 3 bases, with 14 bases of the junction left unmatched. Germline V lookup: CDR1 MNHEY, CDR2 SVGEGT. The CDR3 is made up of 17 amino acids. Exclusion criteria comprised uncontrolled infection, other autoimmune disease, pregnancy or lactation. Regions amplified from RNA transcripts were the TCR beta CDR3 regions. HTBI primers drove first-round RT-PCR of the TCR CDR3. One entry per CDR3 protein results from TCRdb running MiXCR on the multiplex PCR reads. The data hold nearly 600,000 distinct CDR3 sequences, with more than 11% observed a single time.

This clonotype originated in a woman younger than 45 with Graves' hyperthyroidism that later progressed to Graves' ophthalmopathy. Material: blood. This chain uses TRBV6-2 or TRBV6-3 with TRBJ2-1, with 7 bases fitting TRBD2. For the CDR3, the DNA is TGTGCCAGCAGCCGCGCCCTCGGCGGGAGCAACTACAATGAGCAGTTCTTC. Amino acid sequence: CASSRALGGSNYNEQFF.